The clone carrying this T cell receptor (beta chain) came up many times. Antigen specificity is unknown. This specimen belongs to a study of post-analysis software for immune sequencing data. About the study: Disease courses included relapsing-remitting, secondary progressive and progressive-relapsing multiple sclerosis. Study conclusions and caveats: Among four to six TRBV segments more frequent in patients than controls were TRBV5-6, TRBV5-1 and TRBV20-1. Compared against controls, patients with multiple sclerosis displayed significantly lower normalized Chao1 diversity. Under F measure analysis, samples from one preparation batch co-clustered strongly.

The library was made from cDNA and included unique molecular identifiers. It was from approximately 0.91 to 9.4 million T cells that 450,000 to 550,000 cDNA molecules came. One entry per CDR3 protein, called by TCRdb with MiXCR from the PCR reads. The sample lists about 260,000 distinct CDR3 sequences; less than 40% were seen once. Trimming took 5 bases from V and 5 from J, leaving 13 bases between them. The CDR3 covers 13 residues. Germline-derived CDR1 and CDR2 are SGHKS and YYEKEE (reference sequence). The sample taken for sequencing was blood. The clonotype comes from a girl aged 5-17 years with multiple sclerosis. The chain employs TRBV5-5 and TRBJ1-2; the D gene is possibly TRBD1 (5 bases). CDR3: CASSLDRTYGYTF. The DNA for the CDR3 is TGTGCCAGCAGTCTTGACCGGACATATGGCTACACCTTC.